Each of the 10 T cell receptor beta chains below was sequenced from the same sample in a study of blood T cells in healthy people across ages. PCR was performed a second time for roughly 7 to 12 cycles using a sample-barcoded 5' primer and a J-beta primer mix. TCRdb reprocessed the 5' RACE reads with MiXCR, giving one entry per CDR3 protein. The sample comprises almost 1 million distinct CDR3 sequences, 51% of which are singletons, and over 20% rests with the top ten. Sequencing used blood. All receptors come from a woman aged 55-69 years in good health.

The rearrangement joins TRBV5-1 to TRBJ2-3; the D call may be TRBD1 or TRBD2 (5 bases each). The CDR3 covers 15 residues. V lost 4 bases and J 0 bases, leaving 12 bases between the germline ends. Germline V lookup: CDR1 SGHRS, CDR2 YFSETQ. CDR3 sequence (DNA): TGCGCCAGCAGCCCGGGGCATTCTAGCACAGATACGCAGTATTTT. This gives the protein CASSPGHSSTDTQYF.

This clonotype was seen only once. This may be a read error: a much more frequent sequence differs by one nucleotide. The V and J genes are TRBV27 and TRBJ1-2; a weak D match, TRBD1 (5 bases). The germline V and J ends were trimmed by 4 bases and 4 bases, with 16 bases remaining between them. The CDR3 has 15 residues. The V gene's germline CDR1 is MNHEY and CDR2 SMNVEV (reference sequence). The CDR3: CASSSPGRGVYGYTF. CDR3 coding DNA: TGTGCCAGCAGTTCCCCGGGACGGGGGGTCTATGGCTACACCTTC.

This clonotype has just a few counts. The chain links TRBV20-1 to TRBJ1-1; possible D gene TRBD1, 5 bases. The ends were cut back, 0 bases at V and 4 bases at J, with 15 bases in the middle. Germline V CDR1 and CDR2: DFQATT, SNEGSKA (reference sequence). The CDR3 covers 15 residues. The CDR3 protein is CSAREFRRESTEAFF. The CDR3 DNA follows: TGCAGTGCTAGAGAATTTCGCAGGGAGTCCACTGAAGCTTTCTTT.

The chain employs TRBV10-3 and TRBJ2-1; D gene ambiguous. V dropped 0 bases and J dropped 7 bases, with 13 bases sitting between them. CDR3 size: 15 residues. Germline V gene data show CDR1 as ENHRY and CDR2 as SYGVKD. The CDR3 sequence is CAISESNIQTNEQFF. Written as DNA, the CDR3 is TGTGCCATCAGTGAGTCGAATATACAAACGAATGAGCAGTTCTTC.

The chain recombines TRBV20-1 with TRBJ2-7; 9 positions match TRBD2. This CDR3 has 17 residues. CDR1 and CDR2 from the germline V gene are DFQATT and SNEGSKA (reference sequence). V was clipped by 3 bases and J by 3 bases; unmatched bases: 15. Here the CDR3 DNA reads TGCAGTGCTAGCGGGGCTAGCGGGATACCCATAGTCTACGAGCAGTACTTC. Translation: CSASGASGIPIVYEQYF.

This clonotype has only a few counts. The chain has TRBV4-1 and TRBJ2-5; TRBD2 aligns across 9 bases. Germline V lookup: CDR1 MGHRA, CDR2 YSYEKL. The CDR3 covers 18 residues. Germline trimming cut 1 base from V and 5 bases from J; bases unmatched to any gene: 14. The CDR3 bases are TGCGCCAGCAGCCAAGCCCTCGGGGTAGCGGGAGATGATGAGACCCAGTACTTC. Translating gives CASSQALGVAGDDETQYF.

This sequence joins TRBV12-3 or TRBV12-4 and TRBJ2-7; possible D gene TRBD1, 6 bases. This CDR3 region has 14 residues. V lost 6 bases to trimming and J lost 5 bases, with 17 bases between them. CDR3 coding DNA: TGTGCCAGCAGGGAACAGGGTTTCAGCGACGAGCAGTACTTC. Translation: CASREQGFSDEQYF.

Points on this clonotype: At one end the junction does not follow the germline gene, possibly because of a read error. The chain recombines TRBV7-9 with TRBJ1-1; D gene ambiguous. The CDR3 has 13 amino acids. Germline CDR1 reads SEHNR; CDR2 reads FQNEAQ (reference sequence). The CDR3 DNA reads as TGTGCCAGCAGCTTAGTCTTGAACAGTGAAGCTTTCTTT. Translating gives CASSLVLNSEAFF.

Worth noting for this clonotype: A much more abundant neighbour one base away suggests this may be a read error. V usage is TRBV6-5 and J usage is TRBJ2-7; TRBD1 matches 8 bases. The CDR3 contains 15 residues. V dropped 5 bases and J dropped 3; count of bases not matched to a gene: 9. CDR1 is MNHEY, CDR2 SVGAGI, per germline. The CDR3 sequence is CASSQTTGVRYEQYF. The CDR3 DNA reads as TGTGCCAGCAGTCAAACGACAGGGGTACGCTACGAGCAGTACTTC.

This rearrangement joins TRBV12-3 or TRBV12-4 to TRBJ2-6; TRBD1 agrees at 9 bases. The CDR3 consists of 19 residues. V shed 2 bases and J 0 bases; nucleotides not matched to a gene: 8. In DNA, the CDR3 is TGTGCCAGCAGTTTACGGGGACAGGGAGGATTCTCTGGGGCCAACGTCCTGACTTTC. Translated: CASSLRGQGGFSGANVLTF.